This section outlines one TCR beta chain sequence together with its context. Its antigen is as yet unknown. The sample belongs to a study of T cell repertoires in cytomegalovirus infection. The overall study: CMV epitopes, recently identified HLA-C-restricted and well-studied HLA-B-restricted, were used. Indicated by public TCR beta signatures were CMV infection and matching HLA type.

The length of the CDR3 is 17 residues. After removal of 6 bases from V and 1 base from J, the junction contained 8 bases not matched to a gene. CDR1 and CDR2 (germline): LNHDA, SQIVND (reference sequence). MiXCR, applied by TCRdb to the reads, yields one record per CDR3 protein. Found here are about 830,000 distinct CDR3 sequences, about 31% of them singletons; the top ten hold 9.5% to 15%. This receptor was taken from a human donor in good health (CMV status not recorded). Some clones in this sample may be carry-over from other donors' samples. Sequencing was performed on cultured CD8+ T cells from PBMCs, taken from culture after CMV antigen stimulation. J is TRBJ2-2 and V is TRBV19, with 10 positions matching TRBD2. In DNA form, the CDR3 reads TGTGCCAGTAGCCTATGGACTAGCGGACAGAACACCGGGGAGCTGTTTTTT. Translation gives CASSLWTSGQNTGELFF.